Presented here are 26 T cell receptor beta chains from one specimen sequenced in a study of T cells in localized non-small cell lung cancer. The protocol was immunoSEQ multiplex PCR, while the TCRdb copy is restricted to in-frame clones and leaves out a portion. The sample has tens of thousands of clones, about nine tenths seen once. The sample was peripheral blood, taken before any cancer treatment. The receptors stem from a male donor aged 60 or over with stage III squamous cell lung carcinoma.

The gene calls are TRBV6-5 and TRBJ1-2; 7 bases line up with TRBD1. Trimming took 6 bases from V and 7 from J; bases not matched to a gene: 11. The V gene's germline CDR1 is MNHEY and CDR2 SVGAGI. This CDR3 has 14 residues. CDR3 nucleotide sequence: TGTGCCAGCAGACCTGAGACAGGGAGGGGTGGCTACACCTTC. Its translation: CASRPETGRGGYTF.

The chain couples TRBV19 to TRBJ1-4; the match to TRBD1 covers 8 bases. Germline CDR1 and CDR2: LNHDA and SQIVND (reference sequence). The CDR3 consists of 14 residues. V was clipped by 7 bases and J by 6 bases; unmatched bases: 7. The CDR3 DNA reads TGTGCCAGTAAAGACCGACAGGGGTATGAAAAACTGTTTTTT. Protein sequence: CASKDRQGYEKLFF.

The chain links TRBV7-7 to TRBJ2-2; D ambiguous. Germline assignment: CDR1 SSHAT and CDR2 FNYEAQ (reference sequence). This CDR3 comprises 16 residues. V gave up 2 bases and J gave up 1 base, with 11 bases separating them. CDR3 nucleotide sequence: TGTGCCAGCAGCTTAAGCGCTGCCCTGAACACCGGGGAGCTGTTTTTT. Protein sequence: CASSLSAALNTGELFF.

The chain carries TRBV18 and TRBJ2-7; either TRBD1 or TRBD2 may fit D (5 bases each). Germline V gene sequence: CDR1 KGHSH, CDR2 LQKENI. Trimming took off 5 bases at V and 1 base at J, with 18 bases between the two ends. The CDR3 runs to 16 residues. CDR3 coding DNA: TGTGCCAGCTCATCCGAGTGGGACGGACTTTCCTACGAGCAGTACTTC. It encodes CASSSEWDGLSYEQYF.

The chain has TRBV5-1 and TRBJ1-5; no clear D. Germline V gives CDR1 SGHRS, CDR2 YFSETQ. This CDR3 contains 13 residues. V lost 4 bases and J lost 5, with 10 bases in between. Here the CDR3 reads CASSRGDDQPQHF. The CDR3 DNA reads TGCGCCAGCAGCCGTGGAGATGATCAGCCCCAGCATTTT.

The chain joins TRBV6-1 to TRBJ1-2; TRBD1 matches 7 bases. The ends lost 0 bases at V and 8 bases at J; junction bases unmatched: 9. The CDR3 contains 15 residues. The V gene's germline CDR1 is MNHNS and CDR2 SASEGT. The CDR3 DNA sequence: TGTGCCAGCAGTGAAGCGCTTCACAGGGGAGACGGCTACACCTTC. It specifies CASSEALHRGDGYTF.

This clone was detected once. This chain connects TRBV5-1 to TRBJ2-3; D perhaps matches TRBD2 (5 bases). Trimming stripped 0 bases from V and 6 bases from J, with 17 bases between. The CDR3 consists of 16 residues. Germline V gene lookup returns CDR1 SGHRS and CDR2 YFSETQ. The CDR3 here is CASSLAVSDLGDTQYF. The CDR3 nucleotides are TGCGCCAGCAGCTTGGCGGTTAGCGACCTCGGCGATACGCAGTATTTT.

V usage is TRBV30 and J usage is TRBJ2-5; possible D gene TRBD2, 7 bases. This CDR3 has 13 amino acids. The ends were cut back, 2 bases at V and 2 bases at J, with 9 bases in the middle. Germline V gene lookup returns CDR1 GTSNPN and CDR2 SVGIG (reference sequence). CDR3 in amino acids: CAWSRGAQETQYF. The CDR3 bases are TGTGCCTGGAGTCGGGGGGCACAAGAGACCCAGTACTTC.

V is TRBV5-4 and J is TRBJ2-7; weak D call: TRBD2 (5 bases). Germline loops: CDR1 SGHNT, CDR2 YYREEE (reference sequence). The CDR3 loop spans 15 amino acids. The V and J ends lost 4 bases and 0 bases respectively, with 14 bases between them. The DNA for the CDR3 is TGTGCCAGCAGCCCACCGGGGATACACTCCTACGAGCAGTACTTC. The encoded protein is CASSPPGIHSYEQYF.

The gene calls are TRBV7-3 and TRBJ2-1, with D uncertain. This CDR3 region has 15 residues. V lost 5 bases to trimming and J lost 0 bases, with 11 bases between them. Germline V gene data show CDR1 as SGHTA and CDR2 as FQGTGA. CDR3 residues: CASSTYPGSYNEQFF. CDR3 DNA sequence: TGTGCCAGCAGCACATACCCGGGCTCCTACAATGAGCAGTTCTTC. Complete variable domain (other parts from reference TRBV7-3 and TRBJ2-1): GAGVSQTPSNKVTEKGKYVELRCDPISGHTALYWYRQSLGQGPEFLIYFQGTGAADDSGLPNDRFFAVRPEGSVSTLKIQRTERGDSAVYLCASSTYPGSYNEQFFGPGTRLTVL.

CDR3 amino acids: CASSWGTSRIEAFF. Written as DNA, the CDR3 is TGTGCCAGCAGTTGGGGAACTTCGAGGATTGAAGCTTTCTTT. This rearrangement joins TRBV28 to TRBJ1-1; no clear D gene. The CDR3 is 14 amino acids. V dropped 4 bases and J dropped 7 bases, with 16 bases sitting between them. Germline lookup yields CDR1 MDHEN and CDR2 SYDVKM.

The chain couples TRBV27 to TRBJ2-7; TRBD2 matches 7 bases. Germline CDR1 reads MNHEY; CDR2 reads SMNVEV (reference sequence). CDR3 length: 16 residues. J lost 1 base, V lost 1 base, and 7 bases had no gene match. The chain's CDR3 is CASSLLGGSGSYEQYF. CDR3 coding DNA: TGTGCCAGCAGTTTATTGGGGGGGTCGGGGTCCTACGAGCAGTACTTC.

The chain is built from TRBV5-4 and TRBJ2-1, with TRBD1 as a possible D gene (5 bases). The germline gives CDR1 SGHNT, CDR2 YYREEE (reference sequence). The CDR3 sequence is 15 residues long. V was clipped by 3 bases and J by 1 base, with 11 bases between them. CDR3 region: CASSSGDRSYNEQFF. The CDR3 DNA follows: TGTGCCAGCAGCTCCGGAGACAGATCCTACAATGAGCAGTTCTTC.

The rearrangement uses TRBV7-2 and TRBJ1-3; tentatively, D is TRBD1 (6 bases). Trimming removed 2 bases from V and 0 bases from J, with 11 bases in between. Germline lookup yields CDR1 SGHTA and CDR2 FQGNSA. The CDR3 totals 16 residues. This chain's CDR3 is CASSLWGPSSGNTIYF. The CDR3 DNA reads TGTGCCAGCAGCTTATGGGGGCCTAGCTCTGGAAACACCATATATTTT.

This clone was counted a single time. The CDR3 DNA follows: TGTGCAGCCGGACAGGCACAGAATTCACCCCTCCACTTT. As protein: CAAGQAQNSPLHF. The chain is built from TRBV28 and TRBJ1-6; 7 bases map to TRBD1. Per germline, CDR1 MDHEN and CDR2 SYDVKM. The CDR3 covers 13 residues.

The rearrangement uses TRBV28 and TRBJ2-5, with TRBD2 matching 8 bases. Germline lookup yields CDR1 MDHEN and CDR2 SYDVKM. V lost 2 bases, J lost 7 bases, and 12 bases stayed unmatched. CDR3 length equals 16 residues. The CDR3 DNA reads as TGTGCCAGCAGTTTACGAGGAGCGGGGGCCACAGGGACCCAGTACTTC. It is translated as CASSLRGAGATGTQYF.

In DNA form, the CDR3 reads TGTGCCAGCAGCTTAGTGGGACAGGCGAACACTGAAGCTTTCTTT. As protein: CASSLVGQANTEAFF. The chain employs TRBV7-8 and TRBJ1-1, with 8 bases matching TRBD1. V dropped 1 base and J dropped 1; count of bases not matched to a gene: 2. The CDR3 has 15 residues. Germline V gene data show CDR1 as SGHVS and CDR2 as FQNEAQ. Drawing the rest from reference TRBV7-8 and TRBJ1-1, the complete variable domain is GAGVSQSPRYKVAKRGQDVALRCDPISGHVSLFWYQQALGQGPEFLTYFQNEAQLDKSGLPSDRFFAERPEGSVSTLKIQRTQQEDSAVYLCASSLVGQANTEAFFGQGTRLTVV.

CDR3 sequence reads: CAIREGLFSTDTQYF. In nucleotides, the CDR3 is TGTGCCATCAGAGAGGGACTTTTTAGCACAGATACGCAGTATTTT. V and J are TRBV10-3 and TRBJ2-3; TRBD2 is a possible D gene (6 bases). Trimming took off 6 bases at V and 0 bases at J, with 13 bases between the two ends. The CDR3 loop spans 15 amino acids. In germline, CDR1 is ENHRY, CDR2 SYGVKD.

The chain combines TRBV28 with TRBJ1-6, with a tentative D call TRBD1 (5 bases). Trimming removed 4 bases from V and 11 bases from J, with 12 bases in between. The CDR3 extends over 13 amino acids. Germline V gene sequence: CDR1 MDHEN, CDR2 SYDVKM. The CDR3 sequence: CASSSGAGTPLHF. The CDR3 DNA reads TGTGCCAGCAGTTCCGGGGCAGGGACACCCCTCCACTTT.

The V and J genes are TRBV6-1 and TRBJ1-2; 11 nucleotides agree with TRBD1. With V trimmed by 4 bases and J by 8 bases, 9 bases remained unmatched. Germline lookup yields CDR1 MNHNS and CDR2 SASEGT. CDR3 size: 15 residues. CDR3 region: CASSGYGQGATGYTF. The CDR3 coding sequence is TGTGCCAGCAGTGGTTACGGACAGGGGGCCACGGGCTACACCTTC.

In DNA, the CDR3 is TGTGCCAGCAGCCGTGGACAGGGTGTCGACTATGGCTACACCTTC. The encoded protein is CASSRGQGVDYGYTF. The chain has TRBV7-9 and TRBJ1-2; 8 bases line up with TRBD1. Trimming took 5 bases from V and 3 from J; bases not matched to a gene: 8. The CDR3 spans 15 residues. Germline V gene sequence: CDR1 SEHNR, CDR2 FQNEAQ (reference sequence).

The CDR3 DNA reads as TGCGCCAGCAGCCGGGTTGGATCCTCCTACAATGAGCAGTTCTTC. This sequence encodes CASSRVGSSYNEQFF. The rearrangement uses TRBV5-1 and TRBJ2-1; D ambiguous. The CDR3 is 15 amino acids. The ends were cut back, 4 bases at V and 0 bases at J, with 11 bases in the middle. Germline loops: CDR1 SGHRS, CDR2 YFSETQ.

The chain uses TRBV25-1 and TRBJ2-5; 7 bases agree with TRBD2. Germline V gene lookup returns CDR1 MGHDK and CDR2 SYGVNS. V was pared by 2 bases and J by 4 bases, with 4 bases of the junction left unmatched. The CDR3 has 14 residues. The CDR3: CASSEAGALETQYF. The CDR3 nucleotides are TGTGCCAGCAGTGAAGCGGGAGCTCTAGAGACCCAGTACTTC. Drawing the rest from reference TRBV25-1 and TRBJ2-5, the complete variable domain is EADIYQTPRYLVIGTGKKITLECSQTMGHDKMYWYQQDPGMELHLIHYSYGVNSTEKGDLSSESTVSRIRTEHFPLTLESARPSHTSQYLCASSEAGALETQYFGPGTRLLVL.

This clone was seen only once. V gene TRBV5-6 combines with J gene TRBJ2-3; 12 nucleotides match TRBD2. V dropped 1 base and J dropped 5; count of bases not matched to a gene: 5. Germline loops: CDR1 SGHDT, CDR2 YYEEEE. The CDR3 covers 16 residues. The CDR3 nucleotides are TGTGCCAGCAGCTTGACTAGCGGGGGGCGAGGAGATACGCAGTATTTT. It specifies CASSLTSGGRGDTQYF. Together with reference TRBV5-6 and TRBJ2-3, the CDR3 gives the full variable domain: DAGVTQSPTHLIKTRGQQVTLRCSPKSGHDTVSWYQQALGQGPQFIFQYYEEEERQRGNFPDRFSGHQFPNYSSELNVNALLLGDSALYLCASSLTSGGRGDTQYFGPGTRLTVL.

V gene TRBV19 combines with J gene TRBJ2-5; TRBD2 agrees at 16 bases. The germline CDR1 and CDR2 sequences are LNHDA and SQIVND (reference sequence). CDR3 length: 16 amino acids. V was clipped by 5 bases and J by 5 bases; unmatched bases: 5. The CDR3, as DNA: TGTGCCAGTAGTCCCGGGACTAGCGGGGGGGCGGAGACCCAGTACTTC. Amino acids: CASSPGTSGGAETQYF.

The chain employs TRBV4-1 and TRBJ2-1; D unresolved. The CDR3 is 16 residues long. Per germline, CDR1 MGHRA and CDR2 YSYEKL. With 0 bases removed from V and 10 bases from J, the gap between germline ends came to 19 bases. The CDR3 coding sequence is TGCGCCAGCAGCCAAGATTGGAGCATAGGTAACGCCGAGCAGTTCTTC. Its translation: CASSQDWSIGNAEQFF.